The 20 T cell receptor beta chains given below trace back to one sample, sequenced in a study of shared clonotypes between healthy human individuals (dated by TCRdb to 2019 to 2021). Library prep was done by the immunoSEQ multiplex PCR assay. Drawn from immuneACCESS, this table holds only the in-frame rearrangements with V and J called that TCRdb kept. Clones are partly lost; checked studies trace under half to an unresolved V gene and leave the rest unexplained. The sample table holds about 2 million clones, of which roughly 96% were seen once. 0.1% to 0.15% of the sample rests with the top ten. The sample comprised naive CD4+ T cells sorted from blood. The label giving this sample's cell subset or site can be read as: CD45RA+ positively selected. The receptors were sampled from a man between 18 and 29 years old in good health.

The chain links TRBV27 to TRBJ2-7, with TRBD1 matching over 8 bases. CDR3 size: 15 residues. The germline V gene has CDR1 MNHEY and CDR2 SMNVEV (reference sequence). V dropped 6 bases and J dropped 1; count of bases not matched to a gene: 8. The DNA of the CDR3 is TGTGCCAGCAGCCCCGGACAGGGTCTATCCTACGAGCAGTACTTC. This translates into CASSPGQGLSYEQYF.

The count of this clone is one. V usage is TRBV7-9 and J usage is TRBJ2-5; D possibly matches TRBD1 or TRBD2 (5 bases each). This CDR3 is built from 14 residues. The ends were cut back, 3 bases at V and 5 bases at J, with 13 bases in the middle. Germline lookup yields CDR1 SEHNR and CDR2 FQNEAQ (reference sequence). CDR3 sequence reads: CASSLWGGGETQYF. DNA for the CDR3: TGTGCCAGCAGCTTGTGGGGCGGCGGGGAGACCCAGTACTTC.

This rearrangement joins TRBV28 to TRBJ1-2; D may be TRBD1 (5 bases). The CDR3 consists of 13 residues. CDR1 and CDR2 (germline): MDHEN, SYDVKM. With 7 bases removed from V and 4 bases from J, the gap between germline ends came to 13 bases. CDR3 loop: CASNWGDGYGYTF. Written as DNA, the CDR3 is TGTGCCAGCAACTGGGGGGACGGCTATGGCTACACCTTC.

This clone was recorded once. The V call is TRBV5-1, the J call TRBJ2-5; 8 bases map to TRBD1. The CDR3 loop spans 15 amino acids. Germline CDR1 reads SGHRS; CDR2 reads YFSETQ. Trimming at V came to 1 base and at J to 5 bases, leaving 7 bases not matched to a gene. The CDR3 coding sequence is TGCGCCAGCAGCTTGACCGGGACAGGAGGGGAGACCCAGTACTTC. This encodes CASSLTGTGGETQYF.

In DNA, the CDR3 is TGTGCCACGGGAAGAGGGGGCTGGGAGACCCAGTACTTC. Amino acids: CATGRGGWETQYF. V is TRBV6-6 and J is TRBJ2-5; 7 bases fit TRBD1. The V gene end was trimmed by 10 bases and the J gene end by 5 bases; junction bases not matched to a gene: 10. Germline CDR1 is MNHNY and CDR2 is SVGAGI (reference sequence). CDR3 length: 13 amino acids.

Comments on this clone: Additional DNA sequences in this sample encode the identical CDR3. The chain carries TRBV6-5 and TRBJ2-5; 9 bases are a match to TRBD2. Germline CDR1 and CDR2: MNHEY and SVGAGI. Trimming took 6 bases from V and 5 from J; bases not matched to a gene: 10. The CDR3 is 15 residues long. CDR3 bases: TGTGCCAGCAGACTGGCGGGGGGGCCGTGGGAGACCCAGTACTTC. It translates to CASRLAGGPWETQYF.

The V and J genes are TRBV7-9 and TRBJ2-5, with D possibly being TRBD1 (5 bases). Trimming removed 8 bases from V and 4 bases from J, with 14 bases in between. The germline V gene encodes CDR1 SEHNR and CDR2 FQNEAQ (reference sequence). The CDR3 runs 13 residues. This CDR3 is CASGTLRGETQYF. The CDR3 coding sequence is TGTGCCAGCGGCACATTAAGGGGAGAGACCCAGTACTTC.

The rearrangement links TRBV30 to TRBJ1-1, with 8 nucleotides matching TRBD1. This CDR3 has 14 amino acids. The V gene's germline CDR1 is GTSNPN and CDR2 SVGIG (reference sequence). Trimming at V came to 4 bases and at J to 5 bases, leaving 9 bases not matched to a gene. In nucleotides, the CDR3 is TGTGCCTGGACCCCTCGGACAGGGTATACTGAAGCTTTCTTT. It yields the protein CAWTPRTGYTEAFF.

The CDR3 DNA is TGTGCCAGCGACCGCCGGGACTCGGACTACAATGAGCAGTTCTTC. Translation gives CASDRRDSDYNEQFF. The rearrangement links TRBV6-1 to TRBJ2-1, with D perhaps matching TRBD2 (6 bases). V was shortened by 8 bases and J by 3 bases, with 17 bases between the two germline ends. Germline V gene sequence: CDR1 MNHNS, CDR2 SASEGT. The CDR3 runs 15 residues.

As for this clone: The sample contains more than one DNA sequence encoding this CDR3. The rearrangement links TRBV27 to TRBJ1-5, with no clear D. The CDR3 length is 15 residues. V lost 0 bases and J lost 4, with 10 bases in between. Looked up from germline, CDR1 is MNHEY and CDR2 is SMNVEV (reference sequence). The CDR3 is CASSLSRASNQPQHF. In DNA form, the CDR3 reads TGTGCCAGCAGTTTATCCCGGGCCTCGAATCAGCCCCAGCATTTT.

This chain uses TRBV30 with TRBJ2-7; D call uncertain. The V end was cut by 1 base, the J end by 0 bases, with 13 bases between. CDR3 length equals 15 residues. Germline CDR1 and CDR2: GTSNPN and SVGIG (reference sequence). CDR3 nucleotide sequence: TGTGCCTGGAGTGGTGGGCAGGCGAGCTCCTACGAGCAGTACTTC. It encodes CAWSGGQASSYEQYF.

The chain couples TRBV6-1 to TRBJ1-2, with a tentative D call TRBD1 (6 bases). The CDR3 loop spans 13 amino acids. Germline assignment: CDR1 MNHNS and CDR2 SASEGT. Deletions cut 4 bases from V and 5 bases from J, with 11 bases between. The CDR3 loop is CASSGPTGYGYTF. CDR3 sequence (DNA): TGTGCCAGCAGTGGACCAACAGGGTATGGCTACACCTTC.

V gene TRBV7-2 combines with J gene TRBJ2-7; D may be TRBD2 (6 bases). CDR1 SGHTA and CDR2 FQGNSA come from the germline V gene. This CDR3 is built from 15 residues. The V end was cut by 1 base, the J end by 0 bases, with 10 bases between. In DNA, the CDR3 is TGTGCCAGCAGCTTAGGGCTAGCGAGCTCCTACGAGCAGTACTTC. Residues: CASSLGLASSYEQYF.

Of note for this clone: The same CDR3 is also encoded by other DNA sequences in this sample. The J gene is TRBJ2-5, the V gene TRBV18; D not resolved. Trimming left V 3 bases short and J 1 base short, with 6 bases between. Germline V gene data show CDR1 as KGHSH and CDR2 as LQKENI. CDR3 size: 13 residues. This CDR3 reads CASSPGSQETQYF. The CDR3 coding sequence is TGTGCCAGCTCACCTGGCAGCCAAGAGACCCAGTACTTC. The whole variable domain, remainder taken from reference TRBV18 and TRBJ2-5, is NAGVMQNPRHLVRRRGQEARLRCSPMKGHSHVYWYRQLPEEGLKFMVYLQKENIIDESGMPKERFSAEFPKEGPSILRIQQVVRGDSAAYFCASSPGSQETQYFGPGTRLLVL.

This chain connects TRBV5-4 to TRBJ2-7; TRBD2 aligns across 7 bases. V shed 6 bases, J shed 1 base, and the junction held 13 bases outside the gene matches. The germline CDR1 and CDR2 sequences are SGHNT and YYREEE (reference sequence). The CDR3 runs 16 residues. CDR3 region: CASNTMTSLESYEQYF. As DNA, the CDR3 is TGTGCCAGCAACACGATGACTAGCTTAGAATCCTACGAGCAGTACTTC.

The chain uses TRBV6-5 and TRBJ2-3, with TRBD2 matching 9 bases. The CDR3 contains 15 residues. Germline trimming cut 10 bases from V and 6 bases from J; bases unmatched to any gene: 14. The germline gives CDR1 MNHEY, CDR2 SVGAGI. The CDR3 region is CATATGLAGTDTQYF. CDR3 DNA sequence: TGTGCCACCGCCACCGGGCTAGCGGGGACCGATACGCAGTATTTT.

V gene TRBV30 combines with J gene TRBJ2-3; D perhaps matches TRBD1 (5 bases). The CDR3 is 15 residues long. Trimming stripped 1 base from V and 5 bases from J, with 16 bases between. Germline values: CDR1 GTSNPN, CDR2 SVGIG (reference sequence). The CDR3 spells CAWSEWGRDLDTQYF. For the CDR3, the DNA is TGTGCCTGGAGTGAGTGGGGCAGGGATTTAGATACGCAGTATTTT.

This clone was seen a handful of times. This same CDR3 is encoded by further DNA sequences in the sample. V gene TRBV7-9 combines with J gene TRBJ1-1; D call uncertain. This CDR3 is built from 11 residues. Trimming pared 5 bases from V and 0 bases from J, leaving 1 base between. CDR1 is SEHNR and CDR2 is FQNEAQ in the germline V gene (reference sequence). The CDR3 DNA sequence: TGTGCCAGCAGCCTGAACACTGAAGCTTTCTTT. This sequence encodes CASSLNTEAFF.

V gene TRBV30 combines with J gene TRBJ1-3; no definite D call. The CDR3 is 14 residues long. CDR1 is GTSNPN and CDR2 is SVGIG in the germline V gene (reference sequence). Trimming cost V 2 bases and J 2 bases, with 10 bases left between them. As DNA, the CDR3 is TGTGCCTGGAGTATGATGAAAACTGGAAACACCATATATTTT. It translates to CAWSMMKTGNTIYF.

V usage is TRBV28 and J usage is TRBJ1-3, with 10 bases matching TRBD1. Germline CDR1 is MDHEN and CDR2 is SYDVKM. This CDR3 has 14 amino acids. J was trimmed by 0 bases and V by 10 bases; bases with no gene match: 3. Written as DNA, the CDR3 is TGTGCCACCTGGACAGGGGGCTCTGGAAACACCATATATTTT. Protein sequence: CATWTGGSGNTIYF.